This T cell receptor beta chain appears in the sequencing data of a study of T-cell memory formation after mild COVID-19. The overall study: TCR clusters were mostly donor specific. Study-wide points: CD4+ clones that contracted lay mainly in CM and EM; CD8+ ones lay in EMRA. A second wave expanding day 15 to 37 was CD4+-biased; contracting clones were balanced. Several responding clones turned up in pre-infection memory, indicating that cross-reactive memory may have taken part.

TCRdb passed the 5' RACE reads through MiXCR, listing each CDR3 protein once. The table shows approximately 560,000 distinct CDR3 sequences, with approximately 15% occurring only once. In this sample, this clonotype turned up a few times. Its antigen remains unidentified. Germline CDR1 is SEHNR and CDR2 is FQNEAQ (reference sequence). The CDR3 contains 13 residues. Trimming took 7 bases from V and 9 from J, leaving 15 bases between them. This receptor was taken from an adult woman who had mild COVID-19 (a few samples of this study predate the infection). Cell type and time point are not known. The sequencing input was PBMCs or a T cell subset sorted from them (not recorded which). This chain connects TRBV7-9 to TRBJ2-2; D perhaps matches TRBD2 (6 bases). The CDR3 here is CASTPLGDWELFF. CDR3 sequence (DNA): TGTGCCAGCACCCCTCTCGGGGACTGGGAGCTGTTTTTT.